The clone carrying this TCR beta chain was seen a few times. The antigen remains unidentified. Germline CDR1 reads SEHNR; CDR2 reads FQNEAQ (reference sequence). V dropped 7 bases and J dropped 1 base, with 11 bases sitting between them. The CDR3 sequence is 13 residues long. This entry comes from a study of identical twins. Study-level points and caveats: The study drew conclusions from cross-sectional statistical analysis, not from following the same donors. Models predicted less out-of-frame TCR alpha sharing in monozygotic twins than was found.

TCRdb passed the 5' RACE reads through MiXCR, listing each CDR3 protein once. This table has under 350,000 distinct CDR3 sequences, nearly 9.5% appearing once. These records were also assigned to another study, of yellow fever vaccine responses in identical twins.

The origin of this receptor is a woman aged 18-29 years in good health. The source material was CD8+ T cells sorted from blood. The chain employs TRBV7-9 and TRBJ2-7; D gene uncertain. The DNA of the CDR3 is TGTGCCAGCACCCATCAAAGTTCCTACGAGCAGTACTTC. Amino acids: CASTHQSSYEQYF.